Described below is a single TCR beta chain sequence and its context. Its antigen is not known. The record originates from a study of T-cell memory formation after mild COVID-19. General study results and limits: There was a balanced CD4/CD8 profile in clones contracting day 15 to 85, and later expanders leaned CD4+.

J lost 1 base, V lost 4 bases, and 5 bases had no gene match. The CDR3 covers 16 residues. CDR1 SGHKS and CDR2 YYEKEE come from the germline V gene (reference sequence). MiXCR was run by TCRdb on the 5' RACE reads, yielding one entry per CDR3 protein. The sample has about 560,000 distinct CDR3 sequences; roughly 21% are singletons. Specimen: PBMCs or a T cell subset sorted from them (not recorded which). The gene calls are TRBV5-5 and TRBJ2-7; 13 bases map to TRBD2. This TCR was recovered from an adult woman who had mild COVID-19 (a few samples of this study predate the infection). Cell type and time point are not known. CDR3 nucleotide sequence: TGTGCCAGCAGCCCCCTGGGACTAGCGGGGTCCTACGAGCAGTACTTC. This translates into CASSPLGLAGSYEQYF.